These 21 T cell receptor beta chains came from one sample sequenced in a study of beta chain features in type 1 diabetes. TCRB transcripts that were expressed got sequenced, as all of the isolated RNA had been reverse transcribed. Libraries were prepared by immunoSEQ multiplex PCR; TCRdb keeps only in-frame clonotypes and omits some of them. Among hundreds of thousands of clones, less than 20% were seen once, and the ten largest hold about 0.097%. The sample comprised naive CD4+ T cells from blood. The receptors shown here come from a man between 18 and 35 years old in good health.

The V and J genes are TRBV28 and TRBJ2-6; D is unresolved. V shed 6 bases and J shed 0 bases, with 18 bases lying between them. The germline gives CDR1 MDHEN, CDR2 SYDVKM. The CDR3 sequence is 18 residues long. The CDR3 region is CASRPMLGRFSGANVLTF. In nucleotides, the CDR3 is TGTGCCAGCAGACCTATGCTCGGACGTTTCTCTGGGGCCAACGTCCTGACTTTC.

In this sample, this clone turned up a few times. The J gene is TRBJ2-7, the V gene TRBV18, with 7 bases matching TRBD1. This CDR3 has 17 amino acids. The junction had 10 bases not matched to a gene; V was cut back by 2 bases and J by 0 bases. CDR1 is KGHSH and CDR2 is LQKENI in the germline V gene. This CDR3 is CASSPKAGTVSSYEQYF. The CDR3, as DNA: TGTGCCAGCTCACCAAAGGCTGGGACAGTAAGCTCCTACGAGCAGTACTTC.

This clone was counted only a few times. The V and J genes are TRBV28 and TRBJ2-5; TRBD1 aligns across 8 bases. The CDR3 runs 13 residues. Trimming removed 5 bases from V and 4 bases from J; junction bases left unmatched: 3. Germline CDR1 is MDHEN and CDR2 is SYDVKM. The CDR3 DNA sequence: TGTGCCAGCAGTCAGGGGGCTCTAGAGACCCAGTACTTC. Encoded protein: CASSQGALETQYF.

This clone was picked up a small number of times. The rearrangement joins TRBV2 to TRBJ2-1; 8 nucleotides agree with TRBD2. The CDR3 contains 16 residues. Germline V gene data show CDR1 as SNHLY and CDR2 as FYNNEI. V lost 9 bases and J lost 7; bases outside the gene matches: 17. CDR3 sequence reads: CARNGASGLTGNEQFF. The CDR3, as DNA: TGTGCCAGGAATGGGGCTAGCGGGCTAACTGGGAATGAGCAGTTCTTC.

In DNA, the CDR3 is TGTGCCAGCAGCGCGGACTCGAGCTCCTACAATGAGCAGTTCTTC. Encoded protein: CASSADSSSYNEQFF. This chain joins TRBV28 and TRBJ2-1, with a possible D match to TRBD2 (5 bases). Germline V gives CDR1 MDHEN, CDR2 SYDVKM. The CDR3 loop spans 15 amino acids. Trimming stripped 6 bases from V and 0 bases from J, with 12 bases between.

This chain joins TRBV10-3 and TRBJ1-4; D gene uncertain. The CDR3 is 14 residues long. V was clipped by 6 bases and J by 0 bases, with 8 bases between them. Germline loops: CDR1 ENHRY, CDR2 SYGVKD. In DNA form, the CDR3 reads TGTGCCATCAGAGCAGGCCCAACTAATGAAAAACTGTTTTTT. Translating it yields CAIRAGPTNEKLFF.

This clone was seen more than once but under ten times. The chain has TRBV18 and TRBJ2-1; 14 nucleotides match TRBD2. CDR1 and CDR2 (germline): KGHSH, LQKENI. The CDR3 runs to 15 residues. Losses at the gene ends were 3 bases for V and 9 bases for J; bases not matched to a gene: 4. The CDR3 loop reads CASSPGLAGESEQFF. The DNA for the CDR3 is TGTGCCAGCTCACCGGGACTAGCGGGGGAAAGTGAGCAGTTCTTC. The entire variable domain, with the rest obtained from reference TRBV18 and TRBJ2-1, is as follows: NAGVMQNPRHLVRRRGQEARLRCSPMKGHSHVYWYRQLPEEGLKFMVYLQKENIIDESGMPKERFSAEFPKEGPSILRIQQVVRGDSAAYFCASSPGLAGESEQFFGPGTRLTVL.

The chain has TRBV4-1 and TRBJ2-1, with D perhaps matching TRBD1 (5 bases). V was shortened by 4 bases and J by 0 bases, with 19 bases between the two germline ends. CDR1 and CDR2 from the germline V gene are MGHRA and YSYEKL. The CDR3 extends over 18 amino acids. The CDR3 protein is CASSPKPQGVGSYNEQFF. The CDR3 DNA reads as TGCGCCAGCAGCCCCAAACCCCAGGGCGTGGGCTCCTACAATGAGCAGTTCTTC.

This clone was seen more than once but under ten times. The rearrangement joins TRBV7-9 to TRBJ1-5; TRBD1 might be the D (5 bases). Germline V gene data show CDR1 as SEHNR and CDR2 as FQNEAQ (reference sequence). V dropped 4 bases and J dropped 11 bases, with 15 bases sitting between them. The CDR3 is 13 amino acids. The CDR3 reads CASSWTRGETQHF. The CDR3 nucleotides are TGTGCCAGCAGCTGGACGAGGGGCGAAACCCAGCATTTT.

This clone showed up just a few times. Other DNA sequences from this sample encode an identical CDR3 as well. The rearrangement links TRBV5-1 to TRBJ2-3; unclear D gene. The V and J ends lost 0 bases and 0 bases respectively, with 5 bases between them. Germline-derived CDR1 and CDR2 are SGHRS and YFSETQ. The CDR3 covers 14 residues. Here the CDR3 reads CASSLAGSTDTQYF. The CDR3 DNA is TGCGCCAGCAGCTTGGCCGGCAGCACAGATACGCAGTATTTT.

This clone was seen just once. The V call is TRBV5-1, the J call TRBJ2-6; TRBD1 is a possible D gene (6 bases). This CDR3 comprises 18 residues. Germline CDR1 SGHRS, CDR2 YFSETQ. V lost 2 bases and J 1 base, leaving 16 bases between the germline ends. CDR3 nucleotide sequence: TGCGCCAGCAGCTTTTTCGCCAGGGGAAGGTCTGGGGCCAACGTCCTGACTTTC. Encoded protein: CASSFFARGRSGANVLTF.

This clone was counted between two and nine times. The chain has TRBV5-6 and TRBJ2-5; TRBD1 might be the D (6 bases). With 0 bases removed from V and 7 bases from J, the gap between germline ends came to 16 bases. Germline values: CDR1 SGHDT, CDR2 YYEEEE. The length of the CDR3 is 15 residues. DNA for the CDR3: TGTGCCAGCAGCTTGGCCCCTACAGGGCGTGGGACCCAGTACTTC. Residues: CASSLAPTGRGTQYF.

The chain uses TRBV7-3 and TRBJ2-2; 10 bases match TRBD1. This CDR3 is 16 amino acids long. The J segment lost 4 bases and the V segment lost 5 bases, leaving 7 bases of the junction unmatched. The germline V gene encodes CDR1 SGHTA and CDR2 FQGTGA. As DNA, the CDR3 is TGTGCCAGCAGCCCGGGACAGGGGAGAGGCACCGGGGAGCTGTTTTTT. It yields the protein CASSPGQGRGTGELFF.

This clone was counted between two and nine times. The rearrangement joins TRBV7-2 to TRBJ2-1; TRBD2 matches at 8 bases. V shed 5 bases and J 7 bases; nucleotides not matched to a gene: 4. Germline CDR1 and CDR2: SGHTA and FQGNSA. The CDR3 consists of 13 residues. CDR3 DNA: TGTGCCAGCAGCCGGGGGGGTAGGAATGAGCAGTTCTTC. It is translated as CASSRGGRNEQFF.

This clone has a handful of counts. The gene calls are TRBV4-2 and TRBJ2-7; 12 bases agree with TRBD1. Germline values: CDR1 LGHNA, CDR2 YNFKEQ. The CDR3 length is 15 residues. V lost 3 bases to trimming and J lost 6 bases; unmatched junction nucleotides: 6. This CDR3 is CASSHRDRGLGEQYF. CDR3 in DNA: TGTGCCAGCAGCCACCGGGACAGGGGGCTCGGCGAGCAGTACTTC.

This clone was counted a few times. The V call is TRBV11-2, the J call TRBJ2-1; D is unresolved. The V end was cut by 6 bases, the J end by 0 bases, with 9 bases between. The CDR3 is 14 amino acids. From germline, CDR1 is SGHAT and CDR2 FQNNGV. The CDR3 bases are TGTGCCAGCAGGGGTCCTAGCTCCTACAATGAGCAGTTCTTC. Amino acids: CASRGPSSYNEQFF.

This clone was detected only a few times. The chain combines TRBV11-3 with TRBJ2-1; D is perhaps TRBD1 (6 bases). V was pared by 5 bases and J by 13 bases, with 15 bases between. Germline loops: CDR1 SGHNT, CDR2 YENEEA. The length of the CDR3 is 12 residues. The CDR3 DNA reads TGTGCCAGCAGCCCCGGGACATCCCTCCAGTTCTTC. Amino acid sequence: CASSPGTSLQFF.

The chain recombines TRBV7-2 with TRBJ2-5; 10 bases are shared with TRBD2. Per the germline V gene, CDR1 is SGHTA and CDR2 is FQGNSA. The J segment lost 2 bases and the V segment lost 5 bases, leaving 5 bases of the junction unmatched. The CDR3 has 15 residues. The CDR3 spells CASSPRAGGQETQYF. The DNA for the CDR3 is TGTGCCAGCAGCCCAAGAGCGGGAGGGCAAGAGACCCAGTACTTC.

The rearrangement uses TRBV7-6 and TRBJ2-2, with 12 positions matching TRBD1. V was pared by 3 bases and J by 5 bases, with 4 bases of the junction left unmatched. Germline CDR1 SGHVS, CDR2 FNYEAQ. CDR3 length equals 16 residues. As DNA, the CDR3 is TGTGCCAGCAGCTTTGGGGACAGGGGGCGAACCGGGGAGCTGTTTTTT. Amino acid sequence: CASSFGDRGRTGELFF.

This clone has more than one count but fewer than ten. The gene calls are TRBV5-1 and TRBJ1-2, with D possibly matching TRBD1 (6 bases). CDR3 length equals 15 residues. Germline V gene data show CDR1 as SGHRS and CDR2 as YFSETQ. V dropped 3 bases and J dropped 0 bases, with 12 bases sitting between them. This chain's CDR3 is CASSSDSQANYGYTF. The CDR3 region has the DNA TGCGCCAGCAGCTCGGACAGTCAAGCTAACTATGGCTACACCTTC. The whole variable domain, filled in from reference TRBV5-1 and TRBJ1-2, reads KAGVTQTPRYLIKTRGQQVTLSCSPISGHRSVSWYQQTPGQGLQFLFEYFSETQRNKGNFPGRFSGRQFSNSRSEMNVSTLELGDSALYLCASSSDSQANYGYTFGSGTRLTVV.

The V call is TRBV10-1, the J call TRBJ2-2, with a possible D match to TRBD2 (5 bases). The CDR3 contains 13 residues. V was trimmed by 9 bases and J by 0 bases, leaving 8 bases between them. CDR1 is WNHNN and CDR2 is SYGVQD in the germline V gene (reference sequence). The DNA for the CDR3 is TGCGCCAGACGGGGATCGAACACCGGGGAGCTGTTTTTT. Translation: CARRGSNTGELFF.